The present T cell receptor beta chain was sequenced within a study of blood T cell repertoires in COVID-19. Study at large: T cells, B-cell-depleted T cells, or PBMCs supplied cDNA or gDNA.

The V and J ends lost 3 bases and 3 bases respectively, with 9 bases between them. Germline V lookup: CDR1 MNHNS, CDR2 SASEGT. This CDR3 comprises 14 residues. Some clones are missing from TCRdb's copy, which holds only in-frame ones; the method was immunoSEQ multiplex PCR. The sample records fewer than 250,000 clones, about 83% being singletons. This chain links TRBV6-1 with TRBJ1-5; unclear D gene. This sequence originates from a human donor in a cohort sampled during active COVID-19. Sequenced sample: peripheral blood. In DNA form, the CDR3 reads TGTGCCAGCAGTGATGCGGGGTCCAATCAGCCCCAGCATTTT. Translated: CASSDAGSNQPQHF.